This passage covers 5 T cell receptor beta chains from one sample sequenced in a study of blood T cell repertoires in COVID-19. Libraries were prepared by immunoSEQ multiplex PCR; TCRdb keeps only in-frame clonotypes and omits some of them. Of approximately 120,000 clones listed, roughly 88% are singletons. Specimen: peripheral blood. The receptors stem from a human donor in a cohort sampled during active COVID-19.

The V and J genes are TRBV15 and TRBJ2-3, with a possible D match to TRBD1 (5 bases). CDR3 length: 16 amino acids. Trimming removed 5 bases at V and 3 bases at J, with 18 bases between. Germline V gene lookup returns CDR1 LNHNV and CDR2 YYDKDF (reference sequence). In DNA form, the CDR3 reads TGTGCCACCAGCGCGGAATCAAGGGGAAGGACAGATACGCAGTATTTT. It is translated as CATSAESRGRTDTQYF.

Here the CDR3 reads CASSSPRDRGRNQPQHF. In DNA form, the CDR3 reads TGTGCCAGCAGTTCCCCCCGGGACAGGGGCCGCAATCAGCCCCAGCATTTT. The rearrangement links TRBV28 to TRBJ1-5; TRBD1 matches 10 bases. This CDR3 region has 17 residues. The V gene end was trimmed by 4 bases and the J gene end by 2 bases; junction bases not matched to a gene: 8. CDR1 and CDR2 (germline): MDHEN, SYDVKM.

The chain joins TRBV19 to TRBJ2-3; D not resolved. Deletions cut 5 bases from V and 6 bases from J, with 6 bases between. The CDR3 loop spans 11 amino acids. Germline V lookup: CDR1 LNHDA, CDR2 SQIVND (reference sequence). This CDR3 reads CASSPGDTQYF. CDR3 bases: TGTGCCAGTAGTCCCGGGGATACGCAGTATTTT.

The chain has TRBV11-2 and TRBJ1-1, with D unclear. Trimming took off 2 bases at V and 4 bases at J, with 14 bases between the two ends. This CDR3 comprises 15 residues. CDR1 and CDR2 from the germline V gene are SGHAT and FQNNGV. The CDR3 DNA follows: TGTGCCAGCAGCTTAAATTCGGGAGGGTTCACTGAAGCTTTCTTT. It specifies CASSLNSGGFTEAFF.

This chain's CDR3 is CSAEEDTDTQYF. CDR3 nucleotide sequence: TGCAGCGCCGAGGAGGACACAGATACGCAGTATTTT. The chain joins TRBV29-1 to TRBJ2-3; TRBD2 is a possible D gene (5 bases). This CDR3 comprises 12 residues. V gave up 7 bases and J gave up 2 bases, with 10 bases separating them. Germline values: CDR1 SQVTM, CDR2 ANQGSEA.